These 22 T cell receptor beta chains were sequenced from one sample in a study of blood T cells in healthy people across ages. Together with a sample-barcoded 5' primer, a J-beta primer mix was included in a second PCR lasting roughly 6 to 12 cycles. TCRdb processed the 5' RACE reads anew with MiXCR; each CDR3 protein has one entry. Of 750,000 to 850,000 distinct CDR3 sequences listed, 20% to 25% were seen once; the top ten hold 3% to 4.5%. These data were also reused for a study on T cells of mothers and their children.

Sequences were obtained from blood. The receptor set was obtained from a boy between 10 and 17 years old in good health.

The V call is TRBV12-3 or TRBV12-4, the J call TRBJ1-2; no firm D call. Trimming pared 4 bases from V and 2 bases from J, leaving 14 bases between. The CDR3 has 15 residues. CDR3 in DNA: TGTGCCAGCAGTTCCCCCATGACACCGAACTATGGCTACACCTTC. This sequence encodes CASSSPMTPNYGYTF.

This clonotype was observed a few times. The gene calls are TRBV5-1 and TRBJ2-7; perhaps TRBD2 as D (6 bases). The CDR3 spans 17 residues. The V and J ends lost 3 bases and 2 bases respectively, with 21 bases between them. CDR1 is SGHRS, CDR2 YFSETQ, per germline. The CDR3 sequence: CASSSGGFGTDTYEQYF. Written as DNA, the CDR3 is TGCGCCAGCAGCTCAGGCGGCTTTGGGACTGATACCTACGAGCAGTACTTC.

In its sample, this clonotype was seen a few times. This chain connects TRBV6-2 or TRBV6-3 to TRBJ2-1; TRBD1 aligns across 8 bases. The DNA end is a closer match to TRBJ2-7, so the J assignment may be wrong. Per the germline V gene, CDR1 is MNHEY and CDR2 is SVGEGT. This CDR3 spans 14 amino acids. Here the CDR3 reads CASRPRTGIYEQYF. As DNA, the CDR3 is TGTGCCAGCAGACCTAGGACAGGGATCTACGAGCAGTACTTC.

The V gene is TRBV12-3 or TRBV12-4, the J gene TRBJ1-2; TRBD1 is a possible D gene (6 bases). V was clipped by 4 bases and J by 0 bases, with 15 bases between them. CDR3 length: 16 residues. CDR3 in DNA: TGTGCCAGCAGTTCAGGAATGACAGGATCTAACTATGGCTACACCTTC. Protein product: CASSSGMTGSNYGYTF.

J is TRBJ2-5 and V is TRBV5-5, with D maybe TRBD2 (7 bases). The J call is in doubt because the DNA end fits TRBJ2-7 better. Per the germline V gene, CDR1 is SGHKS and CDR2 is YYEKEE (reference sequence). CDR3 length: 13 amino acids. CDR3 protein: CASGLGGTYEQYF. The CDR3 DNA reads TGTGCCAGCGGACTAGGGGGAACCTACGAGCAGTACTTC.

This clonotype has just a few counts. The chain has TRBV4-3 and TRBJ1-5; D is unclear. Trimming removed 0 bases from V and 1 base from J, with 10 bases in between. The V gene's germline CDR1 is LGHNA and CDR2 YSLEER. This CDR3 is 16 amino acids long. This chain's CDR3 is CASSQDWGISNQPQHF. The CDR3 DNA reads TGCGCCAGCAGCCAAGATTGGGGAATCAGCAATCAGCCCCAGCATTTT.

The chain couples TRBV28 to TRBJ2-4; 7 bases fit TRBD2. This CDR3 has 14 amino acids. With V trimmed by 6 bases and J by 6 bases, 8 bases remained unmatched. CDR1 is MDHEN and CDR2 is SYDVKM in the germline V gene. The CDR3 DNA reads TGTGCCAGCAGCCCTCGGGGGGAGTTAAACATTCAGTACTTC. This translates into CASSPRGELNIQYF.

This clonotype was found a few times. V is TRBV20-1 and J is TRBJ1-5, with D unclear. The CDR3 extends over 13 amino acids. Germline CDR1 and CDR2: DFQATT and SNEGSKA (reference sequence). The ends were cut back, 1 base at V and 2 bases at J, with 6 bases in the middle. The CDR3 loop reads CSARVDGNQPQHF. The CDR3 DNA reads as TGCAGTGCTAGAGTGGATGGCAATCAGCCCCAGCATTTT.

This clonotype was observed a few times. This chain uses TRBV5-1 with TRBJ2-7; the match to TRBD2 covers 8 bases. This CDR3 has 15 amino acids. The V gene's germline CDR1 is SGHRS and CDR2 YFSETQ. The V segment lost 7 bases and the J segment 5 bases; nucleotides outside the gene matches: 14. The DNA for the CDR3 is TGCGCCAGCGGCGGAAGGTCGGGAGGGCCCAACGAGCAGTACTTC. Protein sequence: CASGGRSGGPNEQYF.

The chain uses TRBV4-3 and TRBJ2-7; D ambiguous. V lost 0 bases, J lost 6 bases, and 12 bases lay in between. The CDR3 is made up of 14 amino acids. Germline values: CDR1 LGHNA, CDR2 YSLEER. The CDR3 region has the DNA TGCGCCAGCAGCCAAGATTTGGGGTCTTCCGAGCAGTACTTC. Encoded protein: CASSQDLGSSEQYF.

V is TRBV20-1 and J is TRBJ1-5; no reliable D call. This CDR3 is built from 14 residues. V was clipped by 1 base and J by 2 bases, with 9 bases between them. Germline V gene data show CDR1 as DFQATT and CDR2 as SNEGSKA (reference sequence). CDR3 coding DNA: TGCAGTGCTAGAGGGACCCGGGGCAATCAGCCCCAGCATTTT. Protein: CSARGTRGNQPQHF.

This chain links TRBV9 with TRBJ2-5, with 8 bases that match TRBD2. Near its end, the DNA agrees better with TRBJ2-1, so the J call may be wrong. This CDR3 contains 17 residues. The germline CDR1 and CDR2 sequences are SGDLS and YYNGEE. The CDR3 sequence is CASSVGAGGRKYNEQFF. For the CDR3, the DNA is TGTGCCAGCAGCGTAGGGGCGGGGGGACGGAAGTACAATGAGCAGTTCTTC.

The chain combines TRBV27 with TRBJ2-7; D is tentatively TRBD1 or TRBD2 (5 bases each). The CDR3 totals 11 residues. CDR1 MNHEY and CDR2 SMNVEV come from the germline V gene (reference sequence). Deletions cut 4 bases from V and 9 bases from J, with 10 bases between. CDR3 sequence: CASSSDGAQYF. The CDR3 DNA is TGTGCCAGCAGTTCCGACGGGGCGCAGTACTTC.

This clonotype has more than one count but fewer than ten. The V and J genes are TRBV7-2 and TRBJ1-3; D perhaps matches TRBD1 (6 bases). CDR3 length: 14 amino acids. Germline values: CDR1 SGHTA, CDR2 FQGNSA. Deletions cut 11 bases from V and 0 bases from J, with 14 bases between. This CDR3 reads CAAGGGVSGNTIYF. CDR3 sequence (DNA): TGTGCCGCGGGGGGCGGAGTCTCTGGAAACACCATATATTTT.

The rearrangement links TRBV6-2 or TRBV6-3 to TRBJ2-5; D not resolved. Germline-derived CDR1 and CDR2 are MNHEY and SVGEGT. The CDR3 is 14 amino acids. V lost 6 bases to trimming and J lost 0 bases, with 11 bases between them. In nucleotides, the CDR3 is TGTGCCAGCAGCCCCGACCTGTACCAAGAGACCCAGTACTTC. It is translated as CASSPDLYQETQYF.

The chain joins TRBV4-3 to TRBJ1-1, with no clear D. CDR1 is LGHNA and CDR2 is YSLEER in the germline V gene. V gave up 0 bases and J gave up 2 bases, with 7 bases separating them. CDR3 length: 14 amino acids. In nucleotides, the CDR3 is TGCGCCAGCAGCCAAGAAAGGGCTAACACTGAAGCTTTCTTT. Translating gives CASSQERANTEAFF.

The table lists this clonotype with a few counts. The gene calls are TRBV29-1 and TRBJ2-2; no firm D call. The germline V and J ends were trimmed by 4 bases and 4 bases, with 10 bases remaining between them. CDR1 and CDR2 from the germline V gene are SQVTM and ANQGSEA. The CDR3 totals 13 residues. CDR3 bases: TGCAGCGTTGGAGGAAAGGCCACCGGGGAGCTGTTTTTT. It encodes CSVGGKATGELFF.

The chain links TRBV29-1 to TRBJ2-7; no definite D call. The CDR3 extends over 14 amino acids. Germline-derived CDR1 and CDR2 are SQVTM and ANQGSEA. Deletions cut 4 bases from V and 1 base from J, with 14 bases between. The CDR3 DNA is TGCAGCGTTGCCTATCCGACGGATTCCTACGAGCAGTACTTC. Translated: CSVAYPTDSYEQYF.

V gene TRBV18 combines with J gene TRBJ1-1, with 9 positions matching TRBD1. Germline lookup yields CDR1 KGHSH and CDR2 LQKENI. The CDR3 covers 16 residues. The V gene end was trimmed by 3 bases and the J gene end by 0 bases; junction bases not matched to a gene: 5. CDR3 sequence: CASSPIQGALNTEAFF. CDR3 DNA sequence: TGTGCCAGCTCACCGATACAGGGGGCCCTGAACACTGAAGCTTTCTTT.

V usage is TRBV13 and J usage is TRBJ2-3; D tentatively reads TRBD1 or TRBD2 (5 bases each). The CDR3 sequence is 18 residues long. The ends were cut back, 0 bases at V and 4 bases at J, with 20 bases in the middle. Germline V CDR1 and CDR2: PRHDT, FYEKMQ (reference sequence). The CDR3, as DNA: TGTGCCAGCAGCTTAGGCCTAACCGGGGACCCCCTGGCAGATACGCAGTATTTT. Translated, it gives CASSLGLTGDPLADTQYF.

The table lists this clonotype with a few counts. The rearrangement links TRBV20-1 to TRBJ2-6; a possible D gene is TRBD1 (8 bases). Trimming took 3 bases from V and 5 from J, leaving 20 bases between them. CDR3 size: 17 residues. Germline V CDR1 and CDR2: DFQATT, SNEGSKA (reference sequence). Here the CDR3 reads CSASQQGGAWRANVLTF. The CDR3 DNA follows: TGCAGTGCTAGCCAACAGGGGGGGGCGTGGAGGGCCAACGTCCTGACTTTC.

The gene calls are TRBV12-3 or TRBV12-4 and TRBJ2-4, with a possible D match to TRBD1 (6 bases). The germline V and J ends were trimmed by 5 bases and 7 bases, with 9 bases remaining between them. This CDR3 has 12 residues. CDR3 in DNA: TGTGCCAGCAGTATCCAGGGGAACATTCAGTACTTC. It codes for CASSIQGNIQYF.